What follows is one TCR beta chain and its context. The entry originates in a study of T cell changes during pregnancy in multiple sclerosis. Only in-frame clones appear in the TCRdb table, and some are missing; sequencing was by immunoSEQ multiplex PCR. The sample includes over 55,000 clones, 80% to 95% of them seen just once. This sequence was found in a female donor with multiple sclerosis, enrolled in a pregnancy study. The sequencing here drew on peripheral blood, taken in the first trimester of pregnancy.

Here the CDR3 reads CASSVAFTTKQFF. Here the CDR3 DNA reads TGTGCCAGCAGCGTAGCTTTCACGACAAAGCAGTTCTTC. The chain carries TRBV9 and TRBJ2-1; no definite D call. Germline V gives CDR1 SGDLS, CDR2 YYNGEE. Trimming shortened V by 0 bases and J by 11 bases, and 12 bases separated the two germline ends. The CDR3 consists of 13 residues.